Presented here are 4 T cell receptor beta chains from one specimen sequenced in a study of Ad26.COV2.S vaccination and SARS-CoV-2 variants. Only in-frame clones appear in the TCRdb table, and some are missing; sequencing was by immunoSEQ multiplex PCR. In the table there are some 300,000 clones, around four fifths of which are singletons. Indicated treatment: around 19 received Ad26.COV2.S at low or high dose, single or two shots; roughly five received placebo; per-sample allocation not given. Material that was analyzed had been drawn on day 63 after the first vaccine or placebo injection. This specimen was peripheral blood, taken in a trial of Ad26.COV2.S vaccine versus placebo. Receptor source: a person aged 18-60 years who received the Ad26.COV2.S COVID-19 vaccine or a placebo.

This chain uses TRBV2 with TRBJ2-2, with a possible D match to TRBD2 (5 bases). The germline V gene encodes CDR1 SNHLY and CDR2 FYNNEI. Trimming removed 5 bases from V and 0 bases from J, with 7 bases in between. The CDR3 consists of 14 residues. CDR3 in DNA: TGTGCCAGCAGTTGGGAGTCGAACACCGGGGAGCTGTTTTTT. Translation gives CASSWESNTGELFF.

The rearrangement links TRBV29-1 to TRBJ2-2, with D possibly matching TRBD2 (6 bases). The CDR3 is 14 residues long. Per the germline V gene, CDR1 is SQVTM and CDR2 is ANQGSEA. Deletions cut 7 bases from V and 1 base from J, with 13 bases between. DNA of the CDR3: TGCAGCGCCCCTCGGGGAGGGAACACCGGGGAGCTGTTTTTT. Translated: CSAPRGGNTGELFF.

The rearrangement joins TRBV5-8 to TRBJ2-3; TRBD2 matches 11 bases. V lost 7 bases, J lost 4 bases, and 8 bases stayed unmatched. This CDR3 is built from 15 residues. The germline CDR1 and CDR2 sequences are SGHTS and YDEGEE. The CDR3 here is CASPVAGGRADTQYF. The CDR3 DNA reads TGTGCCAGCCCTGTAGCGGGGGGGCGCGCAGATACGCAGTATTTT.

This sequence joins TRBV10-3 and TRBJ2-3; the D gene is possibly TRBD1 (6 bases). This CDR3 spans 16 amino acids. The V gene's germline CDR1 is ENHRY and CDR2 SYGVKD. With 2 bases removed from V and 3 bases from J, the gap between germline ends came to 15 bases. The CDR3 here is CAISEGRDQGTDTQYF. CDR3 sequence (DNA): TGTGCCATCAGTGAGGGTCGAGATCAGGGGACAGATACGCAGTATTTT.